These 25 T cell receptor beta chains were sequenced from one sample in a study of CD8 T cells in Susac syndrome. After extraction with the RNeasy kit, about 0.45 to 1 ug of the RNA was reverse transcribed using random hexamers. TCRdb called the immunoSEQ multiplex PCR reads again in MiXCR, with one record for every CDR3 protein. The profile covers about 120,000 distinct CDR3 sequences, with roughly 93% appearing a single time and just under 0.095% taken by the ten largest. Sequenced input: CD4+ T cells from PBMCs. The receptors originated from a human donor with multiple sclerosis.

The rearrangement uses TRBV19 and TRBJ1-2, with a weak D call TRBD1 (5 bases). Germline assignment: CDR1 LNHDA and CDR2 SQIVND (reference sequence). The V gene lost 7 bases and the J gene lost 3 bases, with 12 bases spanning the gap. The CDR3 covers 13 residues. CDR3 residues: CASKNKGYYGYTF. CDR3 DNA sequence: TGTGCCAGTAAGAATAAGGGGTACTATGGCTACACCTTC.

The CDR3 DNA sequence: TGTGCCAGCAGCTTAGGGGGGATCTATGGCTACACCTTC. Translation: CASSLGGIYGYTF. V gene TRBV7-2 combines with J gene TRBJ1-2; possible D gene TRBD1, 5 bases. This CDR3 contains 13 residues. The germline gives CDR1 SGHTA, CDR2 FQGNSA. With 1 base removed from V and 4 bases from J, the gap between germline ends came to 7 bases.

This clonotype was counted only a few times. An end of the junction does not agree with germline; a read error may underlie this. The chain uses TRBV6-5 and TRBJ2-3, with D possibly called TRBD1 or TRBD2 (7 bases each). From germline, CDR1 is MNHEY and CDR2 SVGAGI. The CDR3 spans 16 residues. The CDR3 nucleotides read TGTGCCATCAGTTACCAGGGGGGGACTACCGCAGATACGCAGTATTTT. Protein sequence: CAISYQGGTTADTQYF.

The chain employs TRBV4-1 and TRBJ1-2; D is perhaps TRBD1 (5 bases). V shed 3 bases and J shed 4 bases, with 12 bases lying between them. The V gene's germline CDR1 is MGHRA and CDR2 YSYEKL. The CDR3 consists of 14 residues. The chain's CDR3 is CASSHPGRIYGYTF. The DNA of the CDR3 is TGCGCCAGCAGCCACCCGGGGCGAATCTATGGCTACACCTTC.

The J gene is TRBJ2-3, the V gene TRBV2; D is undetermined. Per germline, CDR1 SNHLY and CDR2 FYNNEI. The CDR3 totals 15 residues. Trimming left V 5 bases short and J 2 bases short, with 14 bases between. The CDR3 sequence: CASSPDVLPTDTQYF. The CDR3, as DNA: TGTGCCAGCAGTCCCGACGTTTTACCCACAGATACGCAGTATTTT. Looking up the rest from reference TRBV2 and TRBJ2-3 gives the full variable domain: EPEVTQTPSHQVTQMGQEVILRCVPISNHLYFYWYRQILGQKVEFLVSFYNNEISEKSEIFDDQFSVERPDGSNFTLKIRSTKLEDSAMYFCASSPDVLPTDTQYFGPGTRLTVL.

The DNA for the CDR3 is TGTGCCAGCAGCTACTCCCCTGAAGCTTTCTTT. Translation: CASSYSPEAFF. The V and J genes are TRBV7-9 and TRBJ1-1; D gene ambiguous. There are 11 residues in the CDR3. Germline CDR1 reads SEHNR; CDR2 reads FQNEAQ (reference sequence). The germline V and J ends were trimmed by 4 bases and 6 bases, with 6 bases remaining between them. Supplemented by reference TRBV7-9 and TRBJ1-1, the full variable domain reads DTGVSQNPRHKITKRGQNVTFRCDPISEHNRLYWYRQTLGQGPEFLTYFQNEAQLEKSRLLSDRFSAERPKGSFSTLEIQRTEQGDSAMYLCASSYSPEAFFGQGTRLTVV.

The chain carries TRBV4-2 and TRBJ2-1; TRBD2 aligns across 10 bases. The CDR3 is 15 amino acids. The J segment lost 9 bases and the V segment lost 4 bases, leaving 9 bases of the junction unmatched. Germline V gene sequence: CDR1 LGHNA, CDR2 YNFKEQ. CDR3 in amino acids: CASSPLAGKQAEQFF. CDR3 DNA sequence: TGTGCCAGCAGCCCACTAGCGGGGAAGCAGGCTGAGCAGTTCTTC.

The V call is TRBV20-1, the J call TRBJ2-5, with a weak D call TRBD2 (7 bases). V was clipped by 5 bases and J by 3 bases, with 16 bases between them. Looked up from germline, CDR1 is DFQATT and CDR2 is SNEGSKA (reference sequence). The CDR3 runs to 14 residues. CDR3 in DNA: TGCAGTGCTCAGGCTGGGGGGGCAAAAGAGACCCAGTACTTC. Residues: CSAQAGGAKETQYF.

The chain joins TRBV20-1 to TRBJ2-1; D ambiguous. V shed 1 base and J shed 3 bases, with 10 bases lying between them. CDR1 and CDR2 from the germline V gene are DFQATT and SNEGSKA (reference sequence). The CDR3 has 14 residues. The CDR3 region is CSARVARYYNEQFF. CDR3 coding DNA: TGCAGTGCTAGAGTCGCCAGATACTACAATGAGCAGTTCTTC.

The chain joins TRBV30 to TRBJ1-5, with D unresolved. CDR3 length: 13 residues. The germline gives CDR1 GTSNPN, CDR2 SVGIG (reference sequence). With 1 base removed from V and 5 bases from J, the gap between germline ends came to 9 bases. The CDR3 DNA reads TGTGCCTGGAGTGCCGGAAGAGATCAGCCCCAGCATTTT. It is translated as CAWSAGRDQPQHF.

The chain carries TRBV7-9 and TRBJ2-3; 12 nucleotides align to TRBD2. Germline values: CDR1 SEHNR, CDR2 FQNEAQ (reference sequence). The CDR3 loop spans 17 amino acids. The junction had 10 bases not matched to a gene; V was cut back by 9 bases and J by 0 bases. CDR3 in amino acids: CARTSGGPPVSTDTQYF. CDR3 nucleotide sequence: TGTGCCAGGACTAGCGGGGGCCCTCCCGTGAGCACAGATACGCAGTATTTT.

V usage is TRBV12-3 or TRBV12-4 and J usage is TRBJ1-5, with TRBD1 identical over 8 bases. With 5 bases clipped from V and 4 bases from J, the junction kept 13 bases outside the gene matches. The CDR3 extends over 17 amino acids. Here the CDR3 reads CASSPSPDRGGNQPQHF. DNA of the CDR3: TGTGCCAGCAGTCCATCCCCCGACAGGGGTGGGAATCAGCCCCAGCATTTT.

This sequence joins TRBV5-4 and TRBJ1-1; the D is unclear. Trimming shortened V by 0 bases and J by 10 bases, and 7 bases separated the two germline ends. The CDR3 sequence is 11 residues long. Germline V gene data show CDR1 as SGHNT and CDR2 as YYREEE (reference sequence). CDR3 in DNA: TGTGCCAGCAGCTTGGGAGGGCGAGCTTTCTTT. This sequence encodes CASSLGGRAFF.

V and J are TRBV10-1 and TRBJ2-3; perhaps TRBD2 as D (7 bases). V dropped 3 bases and J dropped 1 base, with 11 bases sitting between them. The CDR3 has 15 amino acids. Germline values: CDR1 WNHNN, CDR2 SYGVQD (reference sequence). CDR3 in amino acids: CASSDGGRGTDTQYF. The CDR3 region has the DNA TGCGCCAGCAGTGACGGGGGGCGAGGCACAGATACGCAGTATTTT.

The chain links TRBV5-6 to TRBJ1-5; D unresolved. CDR1 SGHDT and CDR2 YYEEEE come from the germline V gene. CDR3 size: 16 residues. V was pared by 0 bases and J by 2 bases, with 12 bases between. CDR3 amino acids: CASSLDGRRGNQPQHF. CDR3 nucleotide sequence: TGTGCCAGCAGCTTGGACGGCCGGAGGGGCAATCAGCCCCAGCATTTT.

The sample holds a few counts of this clonotype. The V gene is TRBV11-2, the J gene TRBJ2-5; TRBD1 might be the D (6 bases). V shed 4 bases and J shed 5 bases, with 17 bases lying between them. The CDR3 is made up of 15 amino acids. Germline V gives CDR1 SGHAT, CDR2 FQNNGV. DNA for the CDR3: TGTGCCAGCAGCTCGGACAGTTCAAGGGGGGAGACCCAGTACTTC. Its translation is CASSSDSSRGETQYF.

This chain connects TRBV20-1 to TRBJ2-5; perhaps TRBD1 as D (6 bases). The CDR3 spans 14 residues. The V gene lost 5 bases and the J gene lost 1 base, with 14 bases spanning the gap. Germline values: CDR1 DFQATT, CDR2 SNEGSKA (reference sequence). In DNA form, the CDR3 reads TGCAGTGCTCCCCAAGGGGGTATCCAAGAGACCCAGTACTTC. It is translated as CSAPQGGIQETQYF.

This chain joins TRBV2 and TRBJ2-2; no reliable D call. This CDR3 comprises 15 residues. Germline CDR1 SNHLY, CDR2 FYNNEI. V lost 7 bases, J lost 4 bases, and 16 bases lay in between. For the CDR3, the DNA is TGTGCCAGCACCTTAGGGCGCCTTAGCACCGGGGAGCTGTTTTTT. This gives the protein CASTLGRLSTGELFF.

This chain connects TRBV15 to TRBJ1-6, with D perhaps matching TRBD1 (5 bases). Germline CDR1 LNHNV, CDR2 YYDKDF (reference sequence). Trimming cost V 0 bases and J 9 bases, with 9 bases left between them. The CDR3 loop spans 14 amino acids. CDR3 region: CATSRDWQGSPLHF. The CDR3 nucleotides are TGTGCCACCAGCAGAGATTGGCAGGGTTCACCCCTCCACTTT.

The V call is TRBV7-9, the J call TRBJ1-1; 10 bases line up with TRBD1. The germline CDR1 and CDR2 sequences are SEHNR and FQNEAQ (reference sequence). This CDR3 spans 13 amino acids. The V and J ends lost 8 bases and 8 bases, in that order; junction bases with no gene match: 8. CDR3 in amino acids: CASLSTGGDEAFF. The CDR3 DNA follows: TGTGCCAGCCTCTCGACAGGGGGCGACGAAGCTTTCTTT.

This chain joins TRBV30 and TRBJ2-5; 10 nucleotides agree with TRBD1. The CDR3 is 14 residues long. After removal of 1 base from V and 5 bases from J, the junction contained 4 bases not matched to a gene. Germline values: CDR1 GTSNPN, CDR2 SVGIG (reference sequence). The CDR3 nucleotides read TGTGCCTGGAGTGCGGGACAGGGGTACGAGACCCAGTACTTC. This codes for CAWSAGQGYETQYF.

V is TRBV28 and J is TRBJ2-3; tentatively, D is TRBD2 (7 bases). V dropped 7 bases and J dropped 5 bases, with 19 bases sitting between them. The CDR3 is 15 amino acids. Germline lookup yields CDR1 MDHEN and CDR2 SYDVKM. CDR3 protein: CASIPGGHVGDTQYF. CDR3 sequence (DNA): TGTGCCAGCATCCCGGGGGGCCACGTCGGAGATACGCAGTATTTT.

The rearrangement links TRBV5-1 to TRBJ1-2; D may be TRBD1 (6 bases). Germline V gene sequence: CDR1 SGHRS, CDR2 YFSETQ. The ends were cut back, 1 base at V and 4 bases at J, with 14 bases in the middle. The CDR3 loop spans 15 amino acids. The CDR3 DNA follows: TGCGCCAGCAGCTTGTCAGGGGAGCTGGGCTATGGCTACACCTTC. This sequence encodes CASSLSGELGYGYTF.

This clonotype appeared a single time. The chain joins TRBV30 to TRBJ1-2, with D unclear. The V end lost 0 bases, the J end lost 6 bases, and 8 bases lay between the germline ends. The germline gives CDR1 GTSNPN, CDR2 SVGIG (reference sequence). This CDR3 contains 12 residues. CDR3 nucleotides: TGTGCCTGGAGTGTACACGGGAATGGCTACACCTTC. Protein product: CAWSVHGNGYTF.

The chain joins TRBV4-3 to TRBJ2-1; no clear D gene. V was clipped by 0 bases and J by 4 bases, with 10 bases between them. Germline V gives CDR1 LGHNA, CDR2 YSLEER. This CDR3 is 15 amino acids long. CDR3 loop: CASSQDTPPYNEQFF. Written as DNA, the CDR3 is TGCGCCAGCAGCCAAGATACACCTCCATACAATGAGCAGTTCTTC.